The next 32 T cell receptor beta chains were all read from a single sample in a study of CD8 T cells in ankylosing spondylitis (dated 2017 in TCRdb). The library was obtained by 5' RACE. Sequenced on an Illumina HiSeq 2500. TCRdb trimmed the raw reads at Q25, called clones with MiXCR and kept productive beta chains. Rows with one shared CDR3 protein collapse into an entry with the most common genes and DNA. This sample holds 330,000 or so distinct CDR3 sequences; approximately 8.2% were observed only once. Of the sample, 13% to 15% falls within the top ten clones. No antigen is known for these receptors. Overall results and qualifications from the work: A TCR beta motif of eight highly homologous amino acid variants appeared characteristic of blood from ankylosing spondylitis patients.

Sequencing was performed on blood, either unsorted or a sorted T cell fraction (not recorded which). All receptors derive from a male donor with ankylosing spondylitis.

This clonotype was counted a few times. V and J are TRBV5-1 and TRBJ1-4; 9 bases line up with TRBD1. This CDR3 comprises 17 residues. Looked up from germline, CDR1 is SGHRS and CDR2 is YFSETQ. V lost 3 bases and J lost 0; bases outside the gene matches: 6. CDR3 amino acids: CASSWGDRDATNEKLFF. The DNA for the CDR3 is TGCGCCAGCAGCTGGGGGGACAGGGACGCAACTAATGAAAAACTGTTTTTT.

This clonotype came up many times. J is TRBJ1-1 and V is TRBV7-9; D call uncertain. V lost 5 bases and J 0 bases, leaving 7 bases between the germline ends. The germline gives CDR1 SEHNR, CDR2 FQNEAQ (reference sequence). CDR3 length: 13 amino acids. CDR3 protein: CASSAEMNTEAFF. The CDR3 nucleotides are TGTGCCAGCAGCGCGGAGATGAACACTGAAGCTTTCTTT. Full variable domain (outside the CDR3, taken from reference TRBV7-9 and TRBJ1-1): DTGVSQNPRHKITKRGQNVTFRCDPISEHNRLYWYRQTLGQGPEFLTYFQNEAQLEKSRLLSDRFSAERPKGSFSTLEIQRTEQGDSAMYLCASSAEMNTEAFFGQGTRLTVV.

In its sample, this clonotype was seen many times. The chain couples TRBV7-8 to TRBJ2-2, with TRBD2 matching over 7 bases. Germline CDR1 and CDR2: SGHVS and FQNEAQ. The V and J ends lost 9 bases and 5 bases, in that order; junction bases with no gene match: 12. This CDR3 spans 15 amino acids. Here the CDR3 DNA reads TGTGCCAGTCTTCGGTGGGAGGGCCGAACCGGGGAGCTGTTTTTT. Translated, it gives CASLRWEGRTGELFF.

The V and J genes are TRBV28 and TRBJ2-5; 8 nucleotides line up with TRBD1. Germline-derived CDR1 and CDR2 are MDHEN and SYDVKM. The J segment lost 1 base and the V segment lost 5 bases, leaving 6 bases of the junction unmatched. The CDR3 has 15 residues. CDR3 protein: CASSGKGTGQETQYF. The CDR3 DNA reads TGTGCCAGCAGTGGAAAAGGGACAGGCCAAGAGACCCAGTACTTC. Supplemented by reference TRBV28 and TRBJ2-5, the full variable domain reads DVKVTQSSRYLVKRTGEKVFLECVQDMDHENMFWYRQDPGLGLRLIYFSYDVKMKEKGDIPEGYSVSREKKERFSLILESASTNQTSMYLCASSGKGTGQETQYFGPGTRLLVL.

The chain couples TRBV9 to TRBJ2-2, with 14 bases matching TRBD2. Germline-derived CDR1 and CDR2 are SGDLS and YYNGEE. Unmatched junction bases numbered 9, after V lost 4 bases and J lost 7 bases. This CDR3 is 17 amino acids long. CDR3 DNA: TGTGCCAGCAGCCCCAAGACTAGCGGGAGGGCCGGCGGGGAGCTGTTTTTT. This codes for CASSPKTSGRAGGELFF.

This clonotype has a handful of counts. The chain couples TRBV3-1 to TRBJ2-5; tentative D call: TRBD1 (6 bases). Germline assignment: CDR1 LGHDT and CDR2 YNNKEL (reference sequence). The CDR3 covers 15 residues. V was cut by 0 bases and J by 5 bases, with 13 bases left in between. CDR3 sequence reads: CASSQDRGVHETQYF. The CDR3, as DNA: TGTGCCAGCAGCCAAGACAGGGGCGTCCACGAGACCCAGTACTTC.

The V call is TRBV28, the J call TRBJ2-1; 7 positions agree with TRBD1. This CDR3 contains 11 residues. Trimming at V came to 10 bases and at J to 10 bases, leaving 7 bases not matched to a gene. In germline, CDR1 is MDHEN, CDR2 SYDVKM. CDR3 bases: TGTGCCACCACAGGGGATTGGGAGCAGTTCTTC. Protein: CATTGDWEQFF.

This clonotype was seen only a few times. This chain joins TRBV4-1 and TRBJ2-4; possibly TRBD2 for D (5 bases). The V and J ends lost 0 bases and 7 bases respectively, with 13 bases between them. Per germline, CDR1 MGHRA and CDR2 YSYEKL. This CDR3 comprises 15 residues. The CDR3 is CASSQEGTRGNIQYF. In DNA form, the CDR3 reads TGCGCCAGCAGCCAAGAAGGCACTAGAGGGAACATTCAGTACTTC.

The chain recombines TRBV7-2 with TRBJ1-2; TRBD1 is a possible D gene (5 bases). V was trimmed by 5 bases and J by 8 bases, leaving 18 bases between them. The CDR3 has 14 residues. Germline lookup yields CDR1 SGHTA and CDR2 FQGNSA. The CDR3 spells CASSRLGGVAGYTF. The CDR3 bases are TGTGCCAGCAGCCGGCTCGGGGGGGTCGCGGGCTACACCTTC.

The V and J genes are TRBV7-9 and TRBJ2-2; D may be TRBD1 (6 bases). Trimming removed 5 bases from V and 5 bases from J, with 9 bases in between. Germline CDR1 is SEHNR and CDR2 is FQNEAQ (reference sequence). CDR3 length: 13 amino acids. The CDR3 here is CASSGTGTGELFF. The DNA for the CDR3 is TGTGCCAGCAGCGGTACAGGGACCGGGGAGCTGTTTTTT.

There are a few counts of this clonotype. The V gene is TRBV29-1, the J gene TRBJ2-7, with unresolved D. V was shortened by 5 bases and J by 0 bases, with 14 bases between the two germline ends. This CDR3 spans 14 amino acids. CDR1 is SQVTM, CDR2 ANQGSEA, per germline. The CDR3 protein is CSVPPPAPSYEQYF. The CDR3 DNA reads TGCAGCGTTCCCCCCCCCGCACCCTCCTACGAGCAGTACTTC.

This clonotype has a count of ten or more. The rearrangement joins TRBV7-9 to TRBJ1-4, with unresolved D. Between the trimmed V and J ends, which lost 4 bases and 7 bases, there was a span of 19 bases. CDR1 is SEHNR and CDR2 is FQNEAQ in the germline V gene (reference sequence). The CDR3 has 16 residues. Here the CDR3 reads CASSSGVARTFEKLFF. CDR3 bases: TGTGCCAGCAGCTCCGGGGTGGCACGGACCTTTGAAAAACTGTTTTTT.

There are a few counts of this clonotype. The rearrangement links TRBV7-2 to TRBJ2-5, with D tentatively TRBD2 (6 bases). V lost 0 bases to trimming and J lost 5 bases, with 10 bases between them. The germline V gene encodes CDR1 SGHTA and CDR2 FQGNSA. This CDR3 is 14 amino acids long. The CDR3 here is CASSLARDSETQYF. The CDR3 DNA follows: TGTGCCAGCAGCTTAGCCAGGGACTCGGAGACCCAGTACTTC. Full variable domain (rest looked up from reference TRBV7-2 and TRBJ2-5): GAGVSQSPSNKVTEKGKDVELRCDPISGHTALYWYRQSLGQGLEFLIYFQGNSAPDKSGLPSDRFSAERTGGSVSTLTIQRTQQEDSAVYLCASSLARDSETQYFGPGTRLLVL.

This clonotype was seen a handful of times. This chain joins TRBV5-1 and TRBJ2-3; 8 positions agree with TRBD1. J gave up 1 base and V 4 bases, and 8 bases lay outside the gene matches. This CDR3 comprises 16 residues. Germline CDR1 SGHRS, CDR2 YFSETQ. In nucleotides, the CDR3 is TGCGCCAGCAGCCTCCAGACAGGGGTGGGCACAGATACGCAGTATTTT. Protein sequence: CASSLQTGVGTDTQYF.

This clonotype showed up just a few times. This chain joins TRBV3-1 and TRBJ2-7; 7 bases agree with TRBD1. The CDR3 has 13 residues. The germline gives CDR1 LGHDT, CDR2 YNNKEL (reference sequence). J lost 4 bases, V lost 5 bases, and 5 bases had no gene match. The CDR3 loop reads CASSTNRGYEQYF. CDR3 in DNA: TGTGCCAGCAGCACCAACAGGGGATACGAGCAGTACTTC.

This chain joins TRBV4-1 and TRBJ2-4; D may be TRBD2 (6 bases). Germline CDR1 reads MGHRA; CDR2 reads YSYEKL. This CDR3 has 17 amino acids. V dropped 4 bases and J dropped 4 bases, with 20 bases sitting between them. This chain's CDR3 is CASSRTPGASDKNIQYF. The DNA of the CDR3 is TGCGCCAGCAGCCGCACCCCCGGAGCTAGCGATAAAAACATTCAGTACTTC.

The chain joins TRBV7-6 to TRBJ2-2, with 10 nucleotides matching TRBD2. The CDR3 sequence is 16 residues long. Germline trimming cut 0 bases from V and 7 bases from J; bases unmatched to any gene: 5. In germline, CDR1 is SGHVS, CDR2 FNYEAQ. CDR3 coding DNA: TGTGCCAGCAGCTTAGCGAGCGGGAGGGCCCTCGGGGAGCTGTTTTTT. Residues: CASSLASGRALGELFF.

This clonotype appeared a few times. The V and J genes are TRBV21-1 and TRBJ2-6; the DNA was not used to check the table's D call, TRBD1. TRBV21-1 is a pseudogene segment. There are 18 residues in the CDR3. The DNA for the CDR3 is TGTGCCAGCAGCATCCGGGACAGGGGAACCTCTGGGGCCAACGTCCTGACTTTC. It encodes CASSIRDRGTSGANVLTF.

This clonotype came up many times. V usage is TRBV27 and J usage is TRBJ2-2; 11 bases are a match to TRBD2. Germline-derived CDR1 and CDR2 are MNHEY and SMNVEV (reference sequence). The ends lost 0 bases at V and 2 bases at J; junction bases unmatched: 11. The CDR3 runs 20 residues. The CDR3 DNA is TGTGCCAGCAGTTTATCGTTCAGCCTAGCGGGAGGCATAAACACCGGGGAGCTGTTTTTT. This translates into CASSLSFSLAGGINTGELFF.

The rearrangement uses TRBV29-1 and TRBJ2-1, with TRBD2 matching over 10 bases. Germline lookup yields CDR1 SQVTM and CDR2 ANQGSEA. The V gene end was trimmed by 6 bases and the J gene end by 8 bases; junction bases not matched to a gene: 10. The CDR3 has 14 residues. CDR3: CSVPSGGGWDEQFF. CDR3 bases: TGCAGCGTCCCAAGCGGGGGGGGGTGGGATGAGCAGTTCTTC.

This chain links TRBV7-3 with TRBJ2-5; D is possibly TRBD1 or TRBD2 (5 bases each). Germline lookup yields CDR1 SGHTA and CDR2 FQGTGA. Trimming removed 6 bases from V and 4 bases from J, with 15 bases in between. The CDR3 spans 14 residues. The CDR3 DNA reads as TGTGCCAGCAGTCACGGGGCGGGTGGAGAGACCCAGTACTTC. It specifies CASSHGAGGETQYF.

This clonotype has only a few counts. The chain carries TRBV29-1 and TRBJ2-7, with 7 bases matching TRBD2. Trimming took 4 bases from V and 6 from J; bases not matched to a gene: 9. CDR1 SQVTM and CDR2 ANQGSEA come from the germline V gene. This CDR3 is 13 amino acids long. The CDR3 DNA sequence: TGCAGCGTTGTCCACGGGAGGCTCGCCGAGCAGTACTTC. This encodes CSVVHGRLAEQYF.

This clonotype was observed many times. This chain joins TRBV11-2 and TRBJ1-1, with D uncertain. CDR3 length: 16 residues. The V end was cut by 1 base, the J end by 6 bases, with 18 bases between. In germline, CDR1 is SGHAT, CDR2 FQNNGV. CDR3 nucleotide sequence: TGTGCCAGCAGCTTAGTCTTCTTTGCGGGAAGGGCTGAAGCTTTCTTT. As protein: CASSLVFFAGRAEAFF.

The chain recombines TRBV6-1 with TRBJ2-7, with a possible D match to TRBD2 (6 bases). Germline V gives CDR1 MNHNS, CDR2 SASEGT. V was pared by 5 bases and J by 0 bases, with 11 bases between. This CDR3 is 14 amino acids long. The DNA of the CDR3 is TGTGCCAGCAGTCGGGACTCAAGCTCCTACGAGCAGTACTTC. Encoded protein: CASSRDSSSYEQYF.

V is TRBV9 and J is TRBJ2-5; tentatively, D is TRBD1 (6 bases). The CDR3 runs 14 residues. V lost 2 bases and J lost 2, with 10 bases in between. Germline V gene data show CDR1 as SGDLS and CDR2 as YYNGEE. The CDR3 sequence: CASSVGHRQETQYF. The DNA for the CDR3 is TGTGCCAGCAGCGTGGGACACCGACAAGAGACCCAGTACTTC.

The DNA of the CDR3 is TGCAGTGCAAACGGACGGATCCAAGAGACCCAGTACTTC. It translates to CSANGRIQETQYF. This rearrangement joins TRBV20-1 to TRBJ2-5; D remains ambiguous. Looked up from germline, CDR1 is DFQATT and CDR2 is SNEGSKA (reference sequence). V was shortened by 6 bases and J by 1 base, with 12 bases between the two germline ends. CDR3 length equals 13 residues.

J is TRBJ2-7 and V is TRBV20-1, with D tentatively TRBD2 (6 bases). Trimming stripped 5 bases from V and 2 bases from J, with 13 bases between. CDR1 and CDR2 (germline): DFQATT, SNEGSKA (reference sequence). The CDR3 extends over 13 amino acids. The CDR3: CSAGGLATYEQYF. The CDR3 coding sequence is TGCAGTGCTGGGGGACTCGCTACCTACGAGCAGTACTTC.

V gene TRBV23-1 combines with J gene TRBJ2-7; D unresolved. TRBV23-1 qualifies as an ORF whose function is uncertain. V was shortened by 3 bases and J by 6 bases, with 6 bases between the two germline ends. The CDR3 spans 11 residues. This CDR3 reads CASSQVCEQYF. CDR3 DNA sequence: TGCGCCAGCAGTCAGGTGTGCGAGCAGTACTTC.

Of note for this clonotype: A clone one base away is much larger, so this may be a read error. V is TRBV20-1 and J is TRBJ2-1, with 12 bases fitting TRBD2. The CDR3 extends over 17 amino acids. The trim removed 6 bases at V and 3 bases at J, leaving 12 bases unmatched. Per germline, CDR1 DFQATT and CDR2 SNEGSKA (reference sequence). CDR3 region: CSAEFLAGGSRYNEQFF. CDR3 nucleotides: TGCAGTGCCGAATTTCTAGCGGGAGGGTCCCGCTACAATGAGCAGTTCTTC.

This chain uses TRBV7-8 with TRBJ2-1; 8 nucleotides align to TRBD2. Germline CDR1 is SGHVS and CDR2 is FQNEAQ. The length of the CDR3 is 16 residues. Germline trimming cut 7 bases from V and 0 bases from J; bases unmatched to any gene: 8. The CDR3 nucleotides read TGTGCCAGCATCCGGACTAGCCGAAGCTCCTACAATGAGCAGTTCTTC. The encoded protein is CASIRTSRSSYNEQFF.

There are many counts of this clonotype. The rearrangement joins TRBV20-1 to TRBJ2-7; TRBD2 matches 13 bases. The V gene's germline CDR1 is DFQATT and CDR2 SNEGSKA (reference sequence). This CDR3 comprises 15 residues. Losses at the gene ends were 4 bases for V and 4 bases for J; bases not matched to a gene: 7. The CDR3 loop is CSATTSGRVNYEQYF. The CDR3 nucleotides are TGCAGTGCTACCACTAGCGGGAGGGTAAATTACGAGCAGTACTTC.

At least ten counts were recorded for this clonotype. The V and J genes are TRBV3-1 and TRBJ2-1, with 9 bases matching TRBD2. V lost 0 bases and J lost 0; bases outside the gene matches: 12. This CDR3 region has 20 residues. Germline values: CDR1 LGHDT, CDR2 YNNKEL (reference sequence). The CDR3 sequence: CASSQDRLAGPLRSYNEQFF. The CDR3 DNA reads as TGTGCCAGCAGCCAAGATCGGCTAGCGGGACCCCTGCGCTCCTACAATGAGCAGTTCTTC.